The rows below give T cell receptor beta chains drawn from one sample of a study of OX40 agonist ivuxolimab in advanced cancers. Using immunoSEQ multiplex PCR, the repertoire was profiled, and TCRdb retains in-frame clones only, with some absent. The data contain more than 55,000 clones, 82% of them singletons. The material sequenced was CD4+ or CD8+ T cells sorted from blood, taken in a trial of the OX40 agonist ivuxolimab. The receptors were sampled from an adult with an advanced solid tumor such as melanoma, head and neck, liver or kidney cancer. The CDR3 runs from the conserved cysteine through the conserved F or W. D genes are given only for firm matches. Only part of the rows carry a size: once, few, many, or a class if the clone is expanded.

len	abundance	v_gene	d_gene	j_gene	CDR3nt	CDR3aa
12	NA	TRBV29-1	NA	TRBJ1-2	TGCAGCGTAGACGGGATAAACTATGGCTACACCTTC	CSVDGINYGYTF
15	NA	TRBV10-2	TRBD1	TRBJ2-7	TGCGCCAGCAGAGAGAGACAGGGGGCGTCCTACGAGCAGTACTTC	CASRERQGASYEQYF
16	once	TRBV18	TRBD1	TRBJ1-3	TGTGCCAGCTCACCGCTTTCGGGACAGGCTGGAAACACCATATATTTT	CASSPLSGQAGNTIYF
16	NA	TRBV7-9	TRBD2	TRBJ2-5	TGTGCCAGCAGCTCCGGAGCTAGCGGGATACAAGAGACCCAGTACTTC	CASSSGASGIQETQYF
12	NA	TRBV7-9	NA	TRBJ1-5	TGTGCCAGCAGCCTACCGGATCAGCCCCAGCATTTT	CASSLPDQPQHF
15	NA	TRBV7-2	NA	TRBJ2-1	TGTGCCAGCAGCTTAGATACGGGGAGACACAATGAGCAGTTCTTC	CASSLDTGRHNEQFF
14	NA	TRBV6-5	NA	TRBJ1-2	TGTGCCAGCAATCGAGGTCCAGGAAACTATGGCTACACCTTC	CASNRGPGNYGYTF
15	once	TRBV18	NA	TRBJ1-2	TGTGCCAGCTCACCAAGTCAAAGGGCCAACTATGGCTACACCTTC	CASSPSQRANYGYTF
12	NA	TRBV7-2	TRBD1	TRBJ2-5	TGTGCCAGCAGCCCGACAGGGGAGACCCAGTACTTC	CASSPTGETQYF
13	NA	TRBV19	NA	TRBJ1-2	TGTGCCAGTAATCGGCAGGGAAGTCATGGCTACACCTTC	CASNRQGSHGYTF
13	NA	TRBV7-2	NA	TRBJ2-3	TGCGCCAGCAGCCAAGAATTGGGGGATACGCAGTATTTT	CASSQELGDTQYF
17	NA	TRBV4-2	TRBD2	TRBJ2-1	TGTGCCAGCAGCCATATAGCGGGAGGAGTCTCCTACAATGAGCAGTTCTTC	CASSHIAGGVSYNEQFF
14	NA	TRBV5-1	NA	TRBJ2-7	TGCGCCAGCAGCCCGGACATTCTCTCCTACGAGCAGTACTTC	CASSPDILSYEQYF
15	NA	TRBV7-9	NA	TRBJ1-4	TGTGCCAGCAGCCCAACATTTTCTAAGGGGGAAAAACTGTTTTTT	CASSPTFSKGEKLFF
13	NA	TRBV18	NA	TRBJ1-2	TGTGCCAGCTCACCTGAGGGGGACTATGGCTACACCTTC	CASSPEGDYGYTF
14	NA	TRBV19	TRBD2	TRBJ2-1	TGTGCCACAACAAGCGGGAGGTTCCCCAATGAGCAGTTCTTC	CATTSGRFPNEQFF
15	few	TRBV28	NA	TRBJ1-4	TGTGCCAGCAGTTTAGGTTCCGCAACTAATGAAAAACTGTTTTTT	CASSLGSATNEKLFF
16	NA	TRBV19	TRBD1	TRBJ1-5	TGTGCCAGTAGTTCCTCGGGCAGGGGGCCAGGTCAGCCCCAGCATTTT	CASSSSGRGPGQPQHF
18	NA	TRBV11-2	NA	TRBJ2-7	TGTGCCAGCAGCTACGCCGATTACACAGTGGCGGGGAACTACGAGCAGTACTTC	CASSYADYTVAGNYEQYF
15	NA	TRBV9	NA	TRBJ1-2	TGTGCCAGCAGCGTAGCCGGACAGTTCATCTATGGCTACACCTTC	CASSVAGQFIYGYTF
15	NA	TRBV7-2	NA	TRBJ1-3	TGTGCCAGCAGCTTAGCGGTACGGGAGGGAAACACCATATATTTT	CASSLAVREGNTIYF
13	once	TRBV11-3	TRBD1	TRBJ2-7	TGTGCCAGCAGCTTAGTGGGACAGGGTAAGCAGTACTTC	CASSLVGQGKQYF
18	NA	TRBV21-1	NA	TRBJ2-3	NA	CASRPREVASGSPDTQYF
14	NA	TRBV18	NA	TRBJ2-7	TGTGCCAGCTCACCCCCCCTCGCCGACAGGGAGCAGTACTTC	CASSPPLADREQYF
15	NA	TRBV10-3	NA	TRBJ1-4	TGTGCCATCAGTGAGGAGGGCGCAGCTAATGAAAAACTGTTTTTT	CAISEEGAANEKLFF
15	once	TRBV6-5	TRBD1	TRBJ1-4	TGTGCCAGCAGTTACCGACAGGGGATCTATGAAAAACTGTTTTTT	CASSYRQGIYEKLFF
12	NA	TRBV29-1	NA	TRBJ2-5	TGCAGCGTTGCACAGCTAAGAGGGACCCAGTACTTC	CSVAQLRGTQYF
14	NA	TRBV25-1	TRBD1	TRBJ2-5	TGTGCCAGCAGTGAATGGGACAGCCGAGAGACCCAGTACTTC	CASSEWDSRETQYF